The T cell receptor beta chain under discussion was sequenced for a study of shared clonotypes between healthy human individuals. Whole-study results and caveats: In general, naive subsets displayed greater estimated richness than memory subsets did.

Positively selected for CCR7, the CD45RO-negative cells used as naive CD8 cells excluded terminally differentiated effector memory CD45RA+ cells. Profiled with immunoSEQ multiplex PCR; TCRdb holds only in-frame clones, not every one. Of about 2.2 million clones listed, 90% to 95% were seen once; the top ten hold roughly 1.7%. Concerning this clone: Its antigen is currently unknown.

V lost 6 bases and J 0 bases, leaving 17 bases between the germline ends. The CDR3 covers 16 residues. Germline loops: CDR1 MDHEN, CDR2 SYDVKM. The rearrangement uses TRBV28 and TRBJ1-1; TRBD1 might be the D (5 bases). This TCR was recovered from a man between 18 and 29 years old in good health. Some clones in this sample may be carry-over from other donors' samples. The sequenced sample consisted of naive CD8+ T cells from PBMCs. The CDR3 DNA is TGTGCCAGCAGACCCACGGGGGATTTGATGAACACTGAAGCTTTCTTT. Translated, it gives CASRPTGDLMNTEAFF.